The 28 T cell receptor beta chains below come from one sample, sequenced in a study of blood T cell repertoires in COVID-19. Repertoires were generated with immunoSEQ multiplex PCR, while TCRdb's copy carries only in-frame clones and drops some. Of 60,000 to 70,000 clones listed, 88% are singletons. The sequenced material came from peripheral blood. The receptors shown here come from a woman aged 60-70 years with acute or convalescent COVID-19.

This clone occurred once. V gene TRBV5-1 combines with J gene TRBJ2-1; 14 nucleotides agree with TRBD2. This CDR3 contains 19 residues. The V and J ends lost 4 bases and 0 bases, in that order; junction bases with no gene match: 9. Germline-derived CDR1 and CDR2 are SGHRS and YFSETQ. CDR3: CASSLRLAGGTSSYNEQFF. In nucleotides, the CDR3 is TGCGCCAGCAGCCTTAGACTAGCGGGAGGGACCAGCTCCTACAATGAGCAGTTCTTC. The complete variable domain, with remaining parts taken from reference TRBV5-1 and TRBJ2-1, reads KAGVTQTPRYLIKTRGQQVTLSCSPISGHRSVSWYQQTPGQGLQFLFEYFSETQRNKGNFPGRFSGRQFSNSRSEMNVSTLELGDSALYLCASSLRLAGGTSSYNEQFFGPGTRLTVL.

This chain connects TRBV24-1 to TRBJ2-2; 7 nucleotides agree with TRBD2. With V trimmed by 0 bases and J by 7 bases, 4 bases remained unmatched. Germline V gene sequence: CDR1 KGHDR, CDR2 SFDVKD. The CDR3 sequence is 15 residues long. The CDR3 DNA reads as TGTGCCACCAGTGATTTGCCGGGGGGACTCGGGGAGCTGTTTTTT. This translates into CATSDLPGGLGELFF.

The CDR3 coding sequence is TGTGCCAGCAGCTCCGGGTCAGCGAACACCGGGGAGCTGTTTTTT. Residues: CASSSGSANTGELFF. This sequence joins TRBV13 and TRBJ2-2; D remains unclear. CDR1 is PRHDT, CDR2 FYEKMQ, per germline (reference sequence). This CDR3 region has 15 residues. Trimming shortened V by 4 bases and J by 0 bases, and 9 bases separated the two germline ends. The full variable domain, rest sourced from reference TRBV13 and TRBJ2-2, is AAGVIQSPRHLIKEKRETATLKCYPIPRHDTVYWYQQGPGQDPQFLISFYEKMQSDKGSIPDRFSAQQFSDYHSELNMSSLELGDSALYFCASSSGSANTGELFFGEGSRLTVL.

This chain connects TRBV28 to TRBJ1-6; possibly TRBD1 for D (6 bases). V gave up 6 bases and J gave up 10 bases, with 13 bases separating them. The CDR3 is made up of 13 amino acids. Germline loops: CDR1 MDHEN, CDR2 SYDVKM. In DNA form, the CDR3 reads TGTGCCAGCAGCCTGGACAGTAGCTCACCCCTCCACTTT. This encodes CASSLDSSSPLHF.

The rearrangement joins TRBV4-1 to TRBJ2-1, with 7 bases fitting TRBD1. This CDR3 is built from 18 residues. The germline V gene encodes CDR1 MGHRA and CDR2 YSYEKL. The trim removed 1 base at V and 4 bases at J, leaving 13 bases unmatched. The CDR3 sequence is CASSQVKTGTEPYNEQFF. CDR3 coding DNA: TGCGCCAGCAGCCAAGTTAAGACCGGGACAGAGCCGTACAATGAGCAGTTCTTC.

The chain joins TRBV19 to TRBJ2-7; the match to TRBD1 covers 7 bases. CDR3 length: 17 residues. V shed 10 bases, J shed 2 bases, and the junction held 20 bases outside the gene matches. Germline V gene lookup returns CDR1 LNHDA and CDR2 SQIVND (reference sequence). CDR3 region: CATDIPLLTGTAYEQYV. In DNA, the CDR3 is TGTGCCACCGACATTCCCCTGTTGACCGGGACAGCCTACGAGCAGTACGTC.

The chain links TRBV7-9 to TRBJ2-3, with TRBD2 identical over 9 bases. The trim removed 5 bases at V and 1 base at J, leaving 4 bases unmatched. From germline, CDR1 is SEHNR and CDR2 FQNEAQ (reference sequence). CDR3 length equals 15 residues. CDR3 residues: CASSGRTSGTDTQYF. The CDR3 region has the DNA TGTGCCAGCAGCGGCCGGACTAGCGGCACAGATACGCAGTATTTT.

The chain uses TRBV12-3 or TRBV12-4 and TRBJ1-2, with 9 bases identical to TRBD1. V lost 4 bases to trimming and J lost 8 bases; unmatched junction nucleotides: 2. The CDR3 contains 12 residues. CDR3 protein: CASSWGQGGYTF. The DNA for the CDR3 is TGTGCCAGCAGTTGGGGACAGGGCGGCTACACCTTC.

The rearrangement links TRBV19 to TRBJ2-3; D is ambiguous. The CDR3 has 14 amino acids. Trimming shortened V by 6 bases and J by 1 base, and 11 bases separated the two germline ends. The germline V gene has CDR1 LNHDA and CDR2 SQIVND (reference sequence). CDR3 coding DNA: TGTGCCAGTAGGAGAGGTCAAGGCACAGATACGCAGTATTTT. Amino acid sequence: CASRRGQGTDTQYF.

Here the CDR3 reads CASSPTGGQETQYF. CDR3 nucleotides: TGTGCCAGCAGCCCGACAGGGGGGCAAGAGACCCAGTACTTC. This chain connects TRBV11-2 to TRBJ2-5; 9 nucleotides match TRBD1. J was trimmed by 2 bases and V by 5 bases; bases with no gene match: 3. The CDR3 extends over 14 amino acids. CDR1 is SGHAT, CDR2 FQNNGV, per germline.

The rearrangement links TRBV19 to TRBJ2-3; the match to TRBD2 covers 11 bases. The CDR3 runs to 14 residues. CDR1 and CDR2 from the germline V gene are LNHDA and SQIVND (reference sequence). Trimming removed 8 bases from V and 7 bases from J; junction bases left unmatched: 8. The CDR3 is CASRRLAGFNTQYF. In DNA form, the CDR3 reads TGTGCCAGTCGTAGACTAGCGGGGTTTAATACGCAGTATTTT.

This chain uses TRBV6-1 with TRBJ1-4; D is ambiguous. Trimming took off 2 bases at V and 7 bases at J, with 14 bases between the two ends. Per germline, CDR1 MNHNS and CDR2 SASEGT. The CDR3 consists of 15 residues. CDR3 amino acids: CASSEPGRQGEKLFF. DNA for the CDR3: TGTGCCAGCAGTGAACCTGGCAGGCAAGGTGAAAAACTGTTTTTT.

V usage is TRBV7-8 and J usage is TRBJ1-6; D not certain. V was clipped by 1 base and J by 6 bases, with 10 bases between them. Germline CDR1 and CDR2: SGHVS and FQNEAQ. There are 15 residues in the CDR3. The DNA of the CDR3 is TGTGCCAGCAGCTTAGTGGGCCTGGTTAATTCACCCCTCCACTTT. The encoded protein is CASSLVGLVNSPLHF.

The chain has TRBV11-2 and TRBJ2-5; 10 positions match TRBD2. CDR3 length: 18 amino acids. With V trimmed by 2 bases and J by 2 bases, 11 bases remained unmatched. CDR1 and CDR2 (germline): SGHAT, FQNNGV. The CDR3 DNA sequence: TGTGCCAGCAGCTTATATCCCTTAGCGGGGGGACCACAAGAGACCCAGTACTTC. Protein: CASSLYPLAGGPQETQYF.

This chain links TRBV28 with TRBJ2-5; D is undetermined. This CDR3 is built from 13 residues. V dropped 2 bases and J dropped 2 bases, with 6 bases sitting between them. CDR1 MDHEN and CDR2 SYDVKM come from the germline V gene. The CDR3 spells CASSLESQETQYF. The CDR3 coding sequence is TGTGCCAGCAGTTTAGAGAGTCAAGAGACCCAGTACTTC.

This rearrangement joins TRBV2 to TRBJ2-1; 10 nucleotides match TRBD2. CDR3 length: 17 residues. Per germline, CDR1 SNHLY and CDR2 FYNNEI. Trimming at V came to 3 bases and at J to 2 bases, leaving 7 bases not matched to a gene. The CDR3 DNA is TGTGCCAGCAGTGAGGCTAGCGGGAGAGCCCCCTACAATGAGCAGTTCTTC. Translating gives CASSEASGRAPYNEQFF.

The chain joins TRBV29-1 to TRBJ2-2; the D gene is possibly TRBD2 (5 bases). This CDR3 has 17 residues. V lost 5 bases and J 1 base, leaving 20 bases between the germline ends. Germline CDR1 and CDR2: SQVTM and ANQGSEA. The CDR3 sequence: CSVYVDGRAMNTGELFF. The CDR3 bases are TGCAGCGTTTACGTTGATGGGCGGGCGATGAACACCGGGGAGCTGTTTTTT.

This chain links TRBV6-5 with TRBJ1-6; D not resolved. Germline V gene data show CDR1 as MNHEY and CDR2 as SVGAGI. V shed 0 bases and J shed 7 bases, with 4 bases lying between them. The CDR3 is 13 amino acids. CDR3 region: CASSYSSNSPLHF. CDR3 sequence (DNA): TGTGCCAGCAGTTACTCGTCGAATTCACCCCTCCACTTT.

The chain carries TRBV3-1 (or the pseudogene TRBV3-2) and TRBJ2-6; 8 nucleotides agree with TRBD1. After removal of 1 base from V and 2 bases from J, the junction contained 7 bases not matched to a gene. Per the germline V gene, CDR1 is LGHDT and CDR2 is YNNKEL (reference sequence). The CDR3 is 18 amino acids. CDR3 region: CASSQAAGGPTGANVLTF. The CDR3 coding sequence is TGTGCCAGCAGCCAAGCCGCAGGGGGCCCCACTGGGGCCAACGTCCTGACTTTC.

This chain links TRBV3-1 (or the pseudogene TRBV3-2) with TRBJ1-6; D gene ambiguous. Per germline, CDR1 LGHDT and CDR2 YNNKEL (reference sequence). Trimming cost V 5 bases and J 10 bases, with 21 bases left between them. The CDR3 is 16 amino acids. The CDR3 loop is CASSNLGLTVESPLHF. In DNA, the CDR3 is TGTGCCAGCAGCAACTTAGGACTCACCGTGGAGTCACCCCTCCACTTT.

CDR3 in DNA: TGTGCCAGCAGGCTAGCGGGGGGGCCCCGAGACACAGATACGCAGTATTTT. It specifies CASRLAGGPRDTDTQYF. This chain connects TRBV5-4 to TRBJ2-3, with TRBD2 matching over 12 bases. The V segment lost 5 bases and the J segment 2 bases; nucleotides outside the gene matches: 9. Germline CDR1 and CDR2: SGHNT and YYREEE (reference sequence). The CDR3 loop spans 17 amino acids.

The CDR3 sequence is CASSPLAGTYNEQFF. The CDR3 DNA sequence: TGTGCCAGCAGCCCCCTAGCGGGAACCTACAATGAGCAGTTCTTC. The chain has TRBV11-2 and TRBJ2-1, with 9 bases matching TRBD2. CDR3 length: 15 residues. Germline V gene data show CDR1 as SGHAT and CDR2 as FQNNGV. Unmatched junction bases numbered 4, after V lost 5 bases and J lost 2 bases.

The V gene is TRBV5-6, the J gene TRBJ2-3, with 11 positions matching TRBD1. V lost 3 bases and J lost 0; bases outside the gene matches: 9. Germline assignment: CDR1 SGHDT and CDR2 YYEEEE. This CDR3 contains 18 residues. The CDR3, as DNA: TGTGCCAGCAGCTGGACAGGGGGCCTTCGCCTTAGCACAGATACGCAGTATTTT. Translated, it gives CASSWTGGLRLSTDTQYF.

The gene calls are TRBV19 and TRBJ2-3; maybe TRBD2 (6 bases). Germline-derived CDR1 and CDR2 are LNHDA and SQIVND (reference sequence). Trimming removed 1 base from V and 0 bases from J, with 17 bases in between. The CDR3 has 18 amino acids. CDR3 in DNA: TGTGCCAGTAGTATAGGCAAGGGACTTATCCAGAGCACAGATACGCAGTATTTT. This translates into CASSIGKGLIQSTDTQYF. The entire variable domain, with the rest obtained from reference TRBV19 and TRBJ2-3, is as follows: DGGITQSPKYLFRKEGQNVTLSCEQNLNHDAMYWYRQDPGQGLRLIYYSQIVNDFQKGDIAEGYSVSREKKESFPLTVTSAQKNPTAFYLCASSIGKGLIQSTDTQYFGPGTRLTVL.

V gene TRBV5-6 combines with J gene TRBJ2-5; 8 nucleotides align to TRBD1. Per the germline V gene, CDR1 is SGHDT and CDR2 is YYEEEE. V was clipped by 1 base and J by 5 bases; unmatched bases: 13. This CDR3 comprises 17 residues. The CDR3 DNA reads TGTGCCAGCAGCTTGTTTTTGACAGGGGAAACTGGGGAGACCCAGTACTTC. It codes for CASSLFLTGETGETQYF.

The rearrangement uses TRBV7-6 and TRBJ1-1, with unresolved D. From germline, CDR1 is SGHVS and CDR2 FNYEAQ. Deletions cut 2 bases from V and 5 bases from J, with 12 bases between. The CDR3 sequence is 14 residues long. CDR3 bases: TGTGCCAGCAGCTTATGGGATGGGAGGACTGAAGCTTTCTTT. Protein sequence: CASSLWDGRTEAFF.

The DNA for the CDR3 is TGTGCCAGCAGCCAACCCAATGAAGACCTAAGCACGGGAGGGCCGTACACCGGGGAGCTGTTTTTT. Its protein product is CASSQPNEDLSTGGPYTGELFF. This rearrangement joins TRBV3-1 (or the pseudogene TRBV3-2) to TRBJ2-2; 8 nucleotides match TRBD2. This CDR3 is built from 22 residues. Germline V CDR1 and CDR2: LGHDT, YNNKEL (reference sequence). J lost 3 bases, V lost 2 bases, and 23 bases had no gene match.

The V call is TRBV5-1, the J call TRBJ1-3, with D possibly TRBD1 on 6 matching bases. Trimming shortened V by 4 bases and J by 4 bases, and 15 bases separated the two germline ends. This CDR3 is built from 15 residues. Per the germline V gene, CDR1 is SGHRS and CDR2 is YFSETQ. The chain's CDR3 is CASSGTGSEGNTIYF. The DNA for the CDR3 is TGCGCCAGCAGCGGAACAGGGTCAGAAGGAAACACCATATATTTT.